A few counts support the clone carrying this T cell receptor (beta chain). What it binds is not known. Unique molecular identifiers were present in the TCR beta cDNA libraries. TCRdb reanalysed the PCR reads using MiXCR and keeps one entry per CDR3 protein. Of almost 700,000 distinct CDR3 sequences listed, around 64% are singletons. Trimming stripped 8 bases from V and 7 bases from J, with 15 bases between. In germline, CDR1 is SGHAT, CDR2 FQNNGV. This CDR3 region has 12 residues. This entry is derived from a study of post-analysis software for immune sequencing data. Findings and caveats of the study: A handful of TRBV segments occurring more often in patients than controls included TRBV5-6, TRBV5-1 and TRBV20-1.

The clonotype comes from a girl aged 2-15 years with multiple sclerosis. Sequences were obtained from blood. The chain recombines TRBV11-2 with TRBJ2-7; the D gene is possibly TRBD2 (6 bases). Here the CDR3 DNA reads TGTGCCAGCCGCCGGGTGGCGGGGGAGCAGTACTTC. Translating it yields CASRRVAGEQYF.